This T cell receptor (beta chain) was profiled in a study of shared clonotypes between healthy human individuals. This CDR3 region has 15 residues. Unmatched junction bases numbered 7, after V lost 4 bases and J lost 4 bases. Germline V CDR1 and CDR2: SGHNT, YYREEE (reference sequence). For every subset, genomic DNA was evenly distributed across several immunoSEQ plates. Sequencing used immunoSEQ multiplex PCR; TCRdb keeps in-frame clones, though not all of them. Altogether under 750,000 clones are present, 55% to 75% being singletons, with the ten largest covering more than 1.5%. Each sample came from a Caucasian adult donor living in Nashville, Tennessee.

The sequence derives from a woman in her twenties or thirties in good health. V usage is TRBV5-4 and J usage is TRBJ2-1, with TRBD1 matching over 8 bases. Sequencing was carried out using memory CD4+ T cells sorted from blood. Subset defined: CD45RA-negative fraction. The CDR3 nucleotides read TGTGCCAGCAGCCCGCGGGACAGGCGTTACAATGAGCAGTTCTTC. Its protein product is CASSPRDRRYNEQFF.